This T cell receptor (beta chain) was recorded in a study of response to subunit inactivated influenza vaccine. Study findings and constraints: Only a handful of new T cells, the authors suggested, are recruited with each seasonal influenza vaccination.

A single record per CDR3 protein comes from TCRdb applying MiXCR to the RT-PCR reads. The sample consists of 450,000 to 500,000 distinct CDR3 sequences, approximately 10% of them appearing once. Turning to this clonotype: Its specificity is not known.

This receptor was obtained from a man aged 50-60 years who received an inactivated influenza vaccine. The material was PBMCs from blood, obtained more than 35 days after vaccination.

The chain's CDR3 is CASSQEGPGIQETQYF. CDR3 DNA: TGCGCCAGCAGCCAAGAAGGTCCGGGAATCCAAGAGACCCAGTACTTC. V gene TRBV4-1 combines with J gene TRBJ2-5; a weak D match, TRBD2 (5 bases). V was trimmed by 0 bases and J by 1 base, leaving 12 bases between them. The CDR3 is 16 residues long. Germline V CDR1 and CDR2: MGHRA, YSYEKL.